This TCR beta chain was retrieved from a study of T cells in localized non-small cell lung cancer. Whole-study results and caveats: One tumor region alone was sequenced, and heterogeneity therefore remains possible. Appearances in adjacent lung were noted for a median approximately 50 of the top 100 tumor clones. Among blood samples, higher T cell density accompanied longer overall survival. Highest T cell clonality was seen in uninvolved adjacent lung, surpassing that measured in tumor.

This clone was observed a few times. Antigen unknown. Using immunoSEQ multiplex PCR, the repertoire was profiled, and TCRdb retains in-frame clones only, with some absent. Of around 50,000 clones listed, around 83% are singletons. The ends were cut back, 1 base at V and 1 base at J, with 7 bases in the middle. CDR1 and CDR2 (germline): LNHDA, SQIVND (reference sequence). The CDR3 consists of 14 residues. The sample in question was peripheral blood, obtained before any cancer treatment. The TCR sequence derives from a female donor older than 55 with stage II squamous cell lung carcinoma. The chain joins TRBV19 to TRBJ1-1; TRBD1 is a possible D gene (5 bases). The DNA for the CDR3 is TGTGCCAGTAGTATAGTGGGGCGGAACACTGAAGCTTTCTTT. Its protein is CASSIVGRNTEAFF.